The TCR beta chain described here comes from a study of shared clonotypes between healthy human individuals. The study's findings and limits: What rarefaction showed was incomplete sorted-subset sequencing despite large depth.

Note on this clone: Its matching antigen is unknown.

TCRdb's table, derived via immunoSEQ multiplex PCR, lists solely in-frame clones and lacks some. The sample includes 2 million to 3 million clones, more than 90% seen only once; the top ten take roughly 0.15%. CDR1 is SGHTS, CDR2 YDEGEE, per germline. CDR3 length equals 14 residues. V gave up 2 bases and J gave up 5 bases; unmatched junction bases: 3. Splitting the CD4+ cells yielded a CD45RA+ naive subset and a CD45RA-negative memory subset. This TCR was sampled from a man between 18 and 29 years old in good health. The specimen was naive CD4+ T cells sorted from blood. The subset is: CD45RA+ positively selected. The genes are TRBV5-8 and TRBJ1-5; 8 bases agree with TRBD1. The CDR3 loop is CASSFGQGHQPQHF. DNA of the CDR3: TGTGCCAGCAGCTTCGGACAGGGACATCAGCCCCAGCATTTT.